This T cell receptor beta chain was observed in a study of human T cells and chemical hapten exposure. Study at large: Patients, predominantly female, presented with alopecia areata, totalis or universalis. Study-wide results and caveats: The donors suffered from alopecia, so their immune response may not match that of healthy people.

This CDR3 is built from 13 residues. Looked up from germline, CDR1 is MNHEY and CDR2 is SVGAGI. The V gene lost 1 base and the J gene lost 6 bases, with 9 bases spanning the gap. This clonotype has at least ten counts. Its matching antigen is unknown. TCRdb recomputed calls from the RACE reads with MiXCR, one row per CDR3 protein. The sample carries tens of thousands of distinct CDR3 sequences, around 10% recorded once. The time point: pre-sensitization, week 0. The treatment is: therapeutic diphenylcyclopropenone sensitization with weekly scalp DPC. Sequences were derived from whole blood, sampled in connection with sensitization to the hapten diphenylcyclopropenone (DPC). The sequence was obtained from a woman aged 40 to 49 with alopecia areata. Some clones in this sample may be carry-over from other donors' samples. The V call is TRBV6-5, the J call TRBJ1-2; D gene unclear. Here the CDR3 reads CASSYWASDGYTF. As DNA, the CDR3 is TGTGCCAGCAGTTACTGGGCCTCCGATGGCTACACCTTC.